The 6 T cell receptor beta chains given below trace back to one sample, sequenced in a study of cytomegalovirus exposure and HLA in healthy donors. The PCR ran on 60 Vbeta and 13 Jbeta primers. Here immunoSEQ multiplex PCR was the method, and the copy in TCRdb shows in-frame clones only, minus some. The sample has 120,000 to 150,000 clones, 73% seen once. Source material: PBMCs. The receptors originated from a human donor in good health.

V is TRBV29-1 and J is TRBJ2-7, with D possibly TRBD2 on 6 matching bases. CDR3 size: 12 residues. Trimming left V 4 bases short and J 5 bases short, with 12 bases between. The germline CDR1 and CDR2 sequences are SQVTM and ANQGSEA. DNA for the CDR3: TGCAGCGTTGGGCGGGAAAGGGACGAGCAGTACTTC. Its protein product is CSVGRERDEQYF.

The rearrangement joins TRBV4-1 to TRBJ2-3; 7 positions agree with TRBD2. The CDR3 covers 15 residues. The V segment lost 1 base and the J segment 1 base; nucleotides outside the gene matches: 2. Germline V gene lookup returns CDR1 MGHRA and CDR2 YSYEKL. The CDR3 bases are TGCGCCAGCAGCCAAGTTCGGGGGGGCACAGATACGCAGTATTTT. It is translated as CASSQVRGGTDTQYF.

J is TRBJ1-6 and V is TRBV12-5; D might be TRBD1 (5 bases). Germline V gene data show CDR1 as LGHNT and CDR2 as FRNRAP. CDR3 size: 13 residues. The V end lost 2 bases, the J end lost 8 bases, and 7 bases lay between the germline ends. For the CDR3, the DNA is TGTGCTAGTGGTTTGTTCAGGGATTCACCCCTCCACTTT. This encodes CASGLFRDSPLHF.

This clone occurred a few times. The chain employs TRBV4-2 and TRBJ2-1, with D perhaps TRBD2 (5 bases). The CDR3 spans 14 residues. The ends were cut back, 0 bases at V and 12 bases at J, with 15 bases in the middle. Germline V gene lookup returns CDR1 LGHNA and CDR2 YNFKEQ. CDR3 nucleotides: TGTGCCAGCAGCCAAGATTTTAATGGAGGTGGGCAGTTCTTC. Translation: CASSQDFNGGGQFF.

This chain connects TRBV6-1 to TRBJ2-7; D is unclear. This CDR3 is 15 amino acids long. V lost 0 bases, J lost 0 bases, and 9 bases lay in between. Germline CDR1 reads MNHNS; CDR2 reads SASEGT. The CDR3 loop reads CASSEAFVSSYEQYF. In DNA, the CDR3 is TGTGCCAGCAGTGAAGCGTTTGTGAGCTCCTACGAGCAGTACTTC.

V and J are TRBV7-2 and TRBJ1-1; TRBD1 matches 8 bases. This CDR3 comprises 15 residues. Germline loops: CDR1 SGHTA, CDR2 FQGNSA. J was trimmed by 1 base and V by 2 bases; bases with no gene match: 3. As DNA, the CDR3 is TGTGCCAGCAGCTTACAGGGGGCTACGAACACTGAAGCTTTCTTT. Its protein is CASSLQGATNTEAFF.